The 23 T cell receptor beta chains given below trace back to one sample, sequenced in a study of cytomegalovirus exposure and HLA in healthy donors. The repertoire was sequenced with immunoSEQ multiplex PCR; TCRdb's copy has only in-frame clones and lacks some. The sample consists of 95,000 to 150,000 clones, roughly 87% of them appearing once. Sequencing was carried out using PBMCs. The receptor set was obtained from a woman between 18 and 29 years old in good health and CMV-seronegative.

The chain is built from TRBV4-2 and TRBJ2-2; maybe TRBD1 (6 bases). V was trimmed by 0 bases and J by 5 bases, leaving 10 bases between them. The CDR3 length is 15 residues. CDR1 LGHNA and CDR2 YNFKEQ come from the germline V gene. The CDR3 spells CASSQERGRTGELFF. The CDR3 DNA sequence: TGTGCCAGCAGCCAAGAGAGGGGGAGAACCGGGGAGCTGTTTTTT.

The chain employs TRBV28 and TRBJ2-2; TRBD2 matches 10 bases. The CDR3 sequence is 15 residues long. Trimming removed 5 bases from V and 2 bases from J; junction bases left unmatched: 2. Germline V gene data show CDR1 as MDHEN and CDR2 as SYDVKM. CDR3 region: CASSGLADNTGELFF. The CDR3 nucleotides read TGTGCCAGCAGTGGACTAGCGGATAACACCGGGGAGCTGTTTTTT.

The chain combines TRBV18 with TRBJ1-5; D may be TRBD1 (6 bases). In germline, CDR1 is KGHSH, CDR2 LQKENI. The CDR3 contains 15 residues. V dropped 3 bases and J dropped 4 bases, with 13 bases sitting between them. The CDR3 nucleotides read TGTGCCAGCTCACCTCCGGGAAGGGGGAATCAGCCCCAGCATTTT. Encoded protein: CASSPPGRGNQPQHF. Complete variable domain (other parts from reference TRBV18 and TRBJ1-5): NAGVMQNPRHLVRRRGQEARLRCSPMKGHSHVYWYRQLPEEGLKFMVYLQKENIIDESGMPKERFSAEFPKEGPSILRIQQVVRGDSAAYFCASSPPGRGNQPQHFGDGTRLSIL.

The rearrangement joins TRBV27 to TRBJ1-2; D unclear. The V gene's germline CDR1 is MNHEY and CDR2 SMNVEV (reference sequence). The CDR3 is 13 residues long. Trimming pared 6 bases from V and 9 bases from J, leaving 17 bases between. The CDR3, as DNA: TGTGCCAGCAGCCCTTTGTCCACTTCCAGCTACACCTTC. Its protein is CASSPLSTSSYTF.

Only a few counts were recorded for this clone. The CDR3 coding sequence is TGTGCCAGCAGCTTCACAGGGGGCGTCACTGAAGCTTTCTTT. As protein: CASSFTGGVTEAFF. This rearrangement joins TRBV7-9 to TRBJ1-1, with TRBD1 identical over 9 bases. Looked up from germline, CDR1 is SEHNR and CDR2 is FQNEAQ (reference sequence). With 3 bases clipped from V and 4 bases from J, the junction kept 3 bases outside the gene matches. The CDR3 runs 14 residues.

The genes are TRBV6-5 and TRBJ2-1, with TRBD2 as a possible D gene (7 bases). V dropped 2 bases and J dropped 4 bases, with 9 bases sitting between them. Germline CDR1 reads MNHEY; CDR2 reads SVGAGI. The CDR3 is 14 residues long. The CDR3 coding sequence is TGTGCCAGCAGTTACCGGGGGGCTTACAATGAGCAGTTCTTC. This codes for CASSYRGAYNEQFF.

The rearrangement links TRBV5-5 to TRBJ1-3; D unresolved. The CDR3 has 13 residues. CDR1 is SGHKS, CDR2 YYEKEE, per germline (reference sequence). Trimming stripped 0 bases from V and 10 bases from J, with 11 bases between. The CDR3 reads CASSLVEMVTIYF. CDR3 sequence (DNA): TGTGCCAGCAGCTTGGTGGAGATGGTTACCATATATTTT.

The chain carries TRBV10-2 and TRBJ1-5; TRBD1 is a possible D gene (5 bases). V lost 8 bases to trimming and J lost 4 bases, with 12 bases between them. The CDR3 extends over 13 amino acids. The germline V gene encodes CDR1 WSHSY and CDR2 SAAADI. The CDR3 DNA is TGCGCCAGCGAGCAGGGTGATAATCAGCCCCAGCATTTT. Translation gives CASEQGDNQPQHF.

The sample holds one count of this clone. The rearrangement joins TRBV28 to TRBJ2-5, with 9 bases that match TRBD2. This CDR3 contains 18 residues. Per the germline V gene, CDR1 is MDHEN and CDR2 is SYDVKM. The V segment lost 4 bases and the J segment 4 bases; nucleotides outside the gene matches: 16. The CDR3: CASSYPPGGAGGGETQYF. As DNA, the CDR3 is TGTGCCAGCAGTTACCCCCCCGGGGGAGCGGGGGGCGGAGAGACCCAGTACTTC. The full variable domain, rest sourced from reference TRBV28 and TRBJ2-5, is DVKVTQSSRYLVKRTGEKVFLECVQDMDHENMFWYRQDPGLGLRLIYFSYDVKMKEKGDIPEGYSVSREKKERFSLILESASTNQTSMYLCASSYPPGGAGGGETQYFGPGTRLLVL.

Only one count was recorded for this clone. The V and J genes are TRBV30 and TRBJ2-7; 7 positions agree with TRBD1. CDR3 length: 11 amino acids. Germline lookup yields CDR1 GTSNPN and CDR2 SVGIG (reference sequence). With 5 bases clipped from V and 3 bases from J, the junction kept 1 base outside the gene matches. CDR3 loop: CAWGTVYEQYF. Written as DNA, the CDR3 is TGTGCCTGGGGGACAGTCTACGAGCAGTACTTC.

The chain uses TRBV28 and TRBJ2-3, with 7 bases matching TRBD2. CDR3 size: 12 residues. The V gene end was trimmed by 8 bases and the J gene end by 3 bases; junction bases not matched to a gene: 2. From germline, CDR1 is MDHEN and CDR2 SYDVKM. The CDR3 DNA sequence: TGTGCCAGCGGTAGCGGGACAGATACGCAGTATTTT. Translated: CASGSGTDTQYF.

The rearrangement joins TRBV7-6 to TRBJ2-1; 9 bases agree with TRBD1. The junction had 8 bases not matched to a gene; V was cut back by 1 base and J by 10 bases. CDR1 and CDR2 from the germline V gene are SGHVS and FNYEAQ. CDR3 length: 15 amino acids. The CDR3 reads CASSLGDRAFGEQFF. For the CDR3, the DNA is TGTGCCAGCAGCTTAGGGGACAGGGCCTTCGGGGAGCAGTTCTTC.

The V call is TRBV5-6, the J call TRBJ1-1, with D perhaps matching TRBD1 (6 bases). Trimming shortened V by 0 bases and J by 3 bases, and 18 bases separated the two germline ends. In germline, CDR1 is SGHDT, CDR2 YYEEEE. This CDR3 contains 17 residues. In DNA, the CDR3 is TGTGCCAGCAGCTTGGCCGCAGGGGCGGGGGGCGACACTGAAGCTTTCTTT. It is translated as CASSLAAGAGGDTEAFF.

The sample holds one count of this clone. The genes are TRBV2 and TRBJ1-1; tentatively, D is TRBD1 (5 bases). The germline V gene has CDR1 SNHLY and CDR2 FYNNEI. V lost 6 bases to trimming and J lost 3 bases, with 11 bases between them. CDR3 length equals 13 residues. Here the CDR3 DNA reads TGTGCCAGCAGCAGCAGGGTGGACACTGAAGCTTTCTTT. This encodes CASSSRVDTEAFF.

The chain has TRBV29-1 and TRBJ2-5; D is possibly TRBD2 (5 bases). Germline V lookup: CDR1 SQVTM, CDR2 ANQGSEA. The length of the CDR3 is 10 residues. The CDR3 protein is CEARGQTQYF. For the CDR3, the DNA is TGCGAAGCCCGGGGTCAGACCCAGTACTTC.

The genes are TRBV5-6 and TRBJ1-1, with D possibly matching TRBD1 (6 bases). The length of the CDR3 is 13 residues. Looked up from germline, CDR1 is SGHDT and CDR2 is YYEEEE. Trimming stripped 6 bases from V and 3 bases from J, with 12 bases between. The CDR3 sequence is CASTRTADTEAFF. CDR3 coding DNA: TGTGCCAGCACCAGGACAGCAGACACTGAAGCTTTCTTT.

The V call is TRBV7-9, the J call TRBJ2-3, with 13 nucleotides matching TRBD2. J lost 1 base, V lost 5 bases, and 12 bases had no gene match. The CDR3 has 19 residues. The germline CDR1 and CDR2 sequences are SEHNR and FQNEAQ (reference sequence). Here the CDR3 reads CASSSGTSGRVIGTDTQYF. The CDR3 coding sequence is TGTGCCAGCAGCAGCGGTACTAGCGGGAGGGTTATCGGCACAGATACGCAGTATTTT.

V is TRBV25-1 and J is TRBJ2-5; D uncertain. Germline CDR1 MGHDK, CDR2 SYGVNS. The V gene lost 1 base and the J gene lost 2 bases, with 8 bases spanning the gap. This CDR3 has 14 amino acids. The CDR3 loop reads CASSEFVGQETQYF. The CDR3 DNA sequence: TGTGCCAGCAGTGAATTCGTCGGTCAAGAGACCCAGTACTTC.

This clone appeared a few times. The chain joins TRBV27 to TRBJ1-4, with a weak D call TRBD1 (6 bases). This CDR3 spans 14 amino acids. Per germline, CDR1 MNHEY and CDR2 SMNVEV (reference sequence). Trimming removed 5 bases from V and 8 bases from J, with 15 bases in between. CDR3 sequence (DNA): TGTGCCAGCAGTGCGGACAGAATTATAGAAAAACTGTTTTTT. The encoded protein is CASSADRIIEKLFF. Based on the CDR3 plus reference TRBV27 and TRBJ1-4, the full variable domain is EAQVTQNPRYLITVTGKKLTVTCSQNMNHEYMSWYRQDPGLGLRQIYYSMNVEVTDKGDVPEGYKVSRKEKRNFPLILESPSPNQTSLYFCASSADRIIEKLFFGSGTQLSVL.

This clone has just one count. The V and J genes are TRBV6-5 and TRBJ1-1, with D possibly TRBD1 on 5 matching bases. CDR1 is MNHEY, CDR2 SVGAGI, per germline. Trimming shortened V by 9 bases and J by 1 base, and 15 bases separated the two germline ends. CDR3 length equals 14 residues. In nucleotides, the CDR3 is TGTGCCAGTTTGGCGCAGGGAACGAACACTGAAGCTTTCTTT. Protein sequence: CASLAQGTNTEAFF.

The gene calls are TRBV30 and TRBJ2-1, with 9 nucleotides matching TRBD1. Germline CDR1 is GTSNPN and CDR2 is SVGIG (reference sequence). V gave up 0 bases and J gave up 3 bases; unmatched junction bases: 3. The CDR3 is 15 residues long. In DNA form, the CDR3 reads TGTGCCTGGAGTGTAGGGACAGGGATCTACAATGAGCAGTTCTTC. Translated, it gives CAWSVGTGIYNEQFF. Complete variable domain (other parts from reference TRBV30 and TRBJ2-1): SQTIHQWPATLVQPVGSPLSLECTVEGTSNPNLYWYRQAAGRGLQLLFYSVGIGQISSEVPQNLSASRPQDRQFILSSKKLLLSDSGFYLCAWSVGTGIYNEQFFGPGTRLTVL.

This chain uses TRBV6-5 with TRBJ1-2; TRBD1 matches 7 bases. This CDR3 is 13 amino acids long. The junction had 2 bases not matched to a gene; V was cut back by 5 bases and J by 2 bases. Germline lookup yields CDR1 MNHEY and CDR2 SVGAGI. The CDR3: CASSKDRNYGYTF. The CDR3 bases are TGTGCCAGCAGTAAGGACAGGAACTATGGCTACACCTTC.

The rearrangement links TRBV6-5 to TRBJ2-1, with TRBD2 identical over 11 bases. Germline CDR1 is MNHEY and CDR2 is SVGAGI. The CDR3 sequence is 15 residues long. The V gene end was trimmed by 6 bases and the J gene end by 6 bases; junction bases not matched to a gene: 7. Written as DNA, the CDR3 is TGTGCCAGCAGATTTACTAGCGGGAGATTCAATGAGCAGTTCTTC. As protein: CASRFTSGRFNEQFF.